The next 20 T cell receptor beta chains were all read from a single sample in a study of T cells in Graves' hyperthyroidism and ophthalmopathy. Authors of the study amplified TCR beta CDR3 regions from RNA transcripts. When the TCR CDR3 underwent first-round RT-PCR, the HTBI primer set was used. A single record per CDR3 protein comes from TCRdb applying MiXCR to the multiplex PCR reads. The repertoire holds fewer than 55,000 distinct CDR3 sequences, with roughly half as singletons. The source material was peripheral blood or thyroid tissue (not recorded which). Every receptor here comes from a man aged 18-30 years with Graves' hyperthyroidism.

The CDR3: CSANGPDHEQYF. In DNA form, the CDR3 reads TGCAGTGCTAACGGGCCCGACCACGAGCAGTACTTC. The rearrangement links TRBV20-1 to TRBJ2-7; D remains ambiguous. The germline CDR1 and CDR2 sequences are DFQATT and SNEGSKA (reference sequence). The germline V and J ends were trimmed by 4 bases and 5 bases, with 12 bases remaining between them. CDR3 length: 12 amino acids.

As concerns this clonotype: A much larger clonotype is one base distant, so this may be a read error. Likely a read error: the CDR3 ends without its conserved phenylalanine or tryptophan. It is unclear where the CDR3 begins or ends on the DNA, so no DNA is shown, and the CDR3 is as TCRdb lists it. The chain carries TRBV6-1 and TRBJ1-2; the D segment call TRBD1 is taken from the table without a DNA check. CDR1 is MNHNS, CDR2 SASEGT, per germline. The CDR3 is made up of 11 amino acids, end residues included. Here the CDR3 reads CGSTGGYGHTS.

This chain joins TRBV7-3 and TRBJ1-2; possibly TRBD1 for D (6 bases). V lost 3 bases and J lost 8, with 16 bases in between. CDR3 length: 14 residues. Germline V CDR1 and CDR2: SGHTA, FQGTGA. The CDR3 protein is CASSFGGGREGYTF. The CDR3 region has the DNA TGTGCCAGCAGCTTTGGTGGGGGGCGCGAGGGCTACACCTTC.

The J gene is TRBJ2-7, the V gene TRBV7-9; 8 bases map to TRBD1. V was clipped by 5 bases and J by 3 bases; unmatched bases: 3. The CDR3 consists of 13 residues. In germline, CDR1 is SEHNR, CDR2 FQNEAQ (reference sequence). Here the CDR3 reads CASSGGQGYEQYF. The CDR3, as DNA: TGTGCCAGCAGCGGAGGACAGGGCTACGAGCAGTACTTC.

This chain connects TRBV2 to TRBJ2-6, with unresolved D. CDR3 length: 13 residues. Germline V CDR1 and CDR2: SNHLY, FYNNEI. V lost 8 bases, J lost 4 bases, and 9 bases lay in between. This CDR3 is CASLPSGANVLTF. CDR3 sequence (DNA): TGTGCCAGCCTGCCGTCCGGGGCCAACGTCCTGACTTTC.

This chain joins TRBV3-1 and TRBJ1-2, with D possibly matching TRBD1 (6 bases). Germline assignment: CDR1 LGHDT and CDR2 YNNKEL (reference sequence). With 4 bases removed from V and 6 bases from J, the gap between germline ends came to 18 bases. The CDR3 has 15 amino acids. The CDR3 is CASSLRDTSMNGYTF. The CDR3 coding sequence is TGTGCCAGCAGCCTCAGGGACACCTCTATGAATGGCTACACCTTC.

The sample holds one count of this clonotype. An end of the junction does not agree with germline; a read error may underlie this. This chain uses TRBV12-3 or TRBV12-4 with TRBJ2-7; no reliable D call. The CDR3 consists of 12 residues. The DNA of the CDR3 is TGTGCCAGCAGTTTTTCCCTCTACGAGCAGCTCTTC. Amino acid sequence: CASSFSLYEQLF.

This clonotype was observed a single time. This rearrangement joins TRBV6-1 to TRBJ1-1; perhaps TRBD1 as D (6 bases). This CDR3 is built from 15 residues. The V end was cut by 6 bases, the J end by 0 bases, with 14 bases between. Germline CDR1 MNHNS, CDR2 SASEGT. The CDR3 region has the DNA TGTGCCAGCAGGCGCCGGGACACTTTGAACACTGAAGCTTTCTTT. This translates into CASRRRDTLNTEAFF.

The chain couples TRBV20-1 to TRBJ1-3; 7 nucleotides agree with TRBD1. CDR1 and CDR2 from the germline V gene are DFQATT and SNEGSKA (reference sequence). The V and J ends lost 0 bases and 4 bases, in that order; junction bases with no gene match: 9. The CDR3 extends over 16 amino acids. The CDR3 DNA sequence: TGCAGTGCTAGAGATCCGAAAGGGACAGAGGGAAACACCATATATTTT. Translated, it gives CSARDPKGTEGNTIYF.

This sequence joins TRBV9 and TRBJ1-3; no firm D call. The CDR3 extends over 17 amino acids. Germline V gene lookup returns CDR1 SGDLS and CDR2 YYNGEE. Trimming took off 5 bases at V and 0 bases at J, with 18 bases between the two ends. CDR3: CASSYPQNLGSGNTIYF. Here the CDR3 DNA reads TGTGCCAGCAGTTATCCCCAGAACCTTGGCTCTGGAAACACCATATATTTT.

Regarding this clonotype: One end of the junction does not line up with germline, which may come from a read error. V gene TRBV10-2 combines with J gene TRBJ2-7, with 12 bases that match TRBD2. CDR1 is WSHSY and CDR2 is SAAADI in the germline V gene. The CDR3 extends over 15 amino acids. The CDR3 is CAISDTSGGRYEQYF. The CDR3 DNA sequence: TGCGCCATCAGTGACACTAGCGGGGGGCGTTACGAGCAGTACTTC.

The sample holds a few counts of this clonotype. The genes are TRBV11-2 and TRBJ1-5; maybe TRBD1 (6 bases). Looked up from germline, CDR1 is SGHAT and CDR2 is FQNNGV. This CDR3 has 13 amino acids. The V end lost 3 bases, the J end lost 11 bases, and 14 bases lay between the germline ends. CDR3 residues: CASSLDSPETQHF. CDR3 coding DNA: TGTGCCAGCAGCTTGGACAGCCCTGAGACCCAGCATTTT.

This clonotype was counted many times. The gene calls are TRBV28 and TRBJ1-1; D unclear. V was trimmed by 2 bases and J by 1 base, leaving 5 bases between them. The germline gives CDR1 MDHEN, CDR2 SYDVKM. The length of the CDR3 is 13 residues. The CDR3 sequence: CASSLLGNTEAFF. In DNA form, the CDR3 reads TGTGCCAGCAGTTTACTTGGGAACACTGAAGCTTTCTTT.

This sequence joins TRBV7-9 and TRBJ1-1, with D uncertain. V lost 8 bases and J lost 4, with 14 bases in between. The CDR3 loop spans 13 amino acids. Germline CDR1 SEHNR, CDR2 FQNEAQ (reference sequence). The CDR3 sequence: CASEEGSSTEAFF. In nucleotides, the CDR3 is TGTGCCAGCGAAGAAGGGTCGAGCACTGAAGCTTTCTTT.

The chain recombines TRBV19 with TRBJ1-5, with a weak D call TRBD1 (6 bases). CDR3 length: 14 residues. CDR1 is LNHDA and CDR2 is SQIVND in the germline V gene (reference sequence). V lost 2 bases to trimming and J lost 11 bases, with 16 bases between them. CDR3 DNA sequence: TGTGCCAGTAGTATAACGGACAGTCAAGAGACCCAGCATTTT. It is translated as CASSITDSQETQHF.

V and J are TRBV7-9 and TRBJ2-7; TRBD2 might be the D (5 bases). Germline V CDR1 and CDR2: SEHNR, FQNEAQ (reference sequence). This CDR3 comprises 15 residues. V gave up 4 bases and J gave up 0 bases, with 13 bases separating them. The CDR3: CASSSPVGVSYEQYF. The CDR3 DNA reads as TGTGCCAGCAGCTCCCCGGTGGGAGTCTCCTACGAGCAGTACTTC.

This clonotype was seen many times. The chain links TRBV7-2 to TRBJ1-6, with D unclear. Looked up from germline, CDR1 is SGHTA and CDR2 is FQGNSA. Trimming cost V 5 bases and J 1 base, with 24 bases left between them. This CDR3 is 20 amino acids long. CDR3 loop: CASSLVSLTIVASYNSPLHF. CDR3 DNA sequence: TGTGCCAGCAGCCTGGTCTCGTTGACGATAGTAGCGTCCTATAATTCACCCCTCCACTTT.

J is TRBJ1-2 and V is TRBV30; D not certain. This CDR3 spans 13 amino acids. The V gene lost 3 bases and the J gene lost 2 bases, with 10 bases spanning the gap. Germline values: CDR1 GTSNPN, CDR2 SVGIG (reference sequence). The CDR3 nucleotides are TGTGCCTGGAGGGTCATAAGAAACTATGGCTACACCTTC. Its protein product is CAWRVIRNYGYTF.

Comment on this clonotype: A much larger clone sits a single nucleotide away, making a read error possible. This rearrangement joins TRBV10-3 to TRBJ1-5, with D hard to call. Trimming cost V 5 bases and J 3 bases, with 20 bases left between them. In germline, CDR1 is ENHRY, CDR2 SYGVKD. This CDR3 is 17 amino acids long. The CDR3 loop reads CAISPVRQVLLNQPQHF. The CDR3, as DNA: TGTGCCATCAGTCCCGTGCGGCAGGTTCTGCTCAATCAGCCCCAGCATTTT.

This clonotype was counted ten times or more. The chain has TRBV7-8 and TRBJ2-5; 8 bases line up with TRBD2. Trimming took 7 bases from V and 4 from J; bases not matched to a gene: 8. The length of the CDR3 is 14 residues. Germline values: CDR1 SGHVS, CDR2 FQNEAQ. The CDR3 coding sequence is TGTGCCAGCACCGGGACTAGTCCTTCAGAGACCCAGTACTTC. It translates to CASTGTSPSETQYF.